A selection of T cell receptor beta chains follows, all from one sample in a study of blood T cell repertoires in COVID-19. Here immunoSEQ multiplex PCR was the method, and the copy in TCRdb shows in-frame clones only, minus some. The profile shows about 26,000 clones, 90% of them singletons. Source material: peripheral blood. The receptor set was obtained from a man aged 65 to 79 with acute or convalescent COVID-19. Both conserved end residues are part of each CDR3. A D gene is named only where the DNA matches it firmly. Part of the rows lack a size; the others show once, few, many or a class for expanded clones.

v_call	clone_size	d_call	j_call	cdr3_aa	cdr3_nt
TRBV19	.	.	TRBJ1-3	CASTPLGGYSGNTIYF	TGTGCCAGTACCCCTCTGGGGGGATACTCTGGAAACACCATATATTTT
TRBV6-6	.	TRBD2	TRBJ2-5	CASSYRAGVGQETQYF	TGTGCCAGCAGTTACCGAGCGGGAGTGGGCCAAGAGACCCAGTACTTC
TRBV19	.	TRBD2	TRBJ2-3	CASTRELAGGTDTQYF	TGTGCCAGTACCCGGGAGCTAGCGGGGGGCACAGATACGCAGTATTTT
TRBV5-1	.	.	TRBJ1-6	CASSMGLSANVALHF	TGCGCCAGCAGCATGGGACTTTCCGCTAATGTGGCCCTCCACTTT
TRBV9	.	TRBD2	TRBJ2-1	CASSDTSGSYNEQFF	TGTGCCAGCAGCGATACTAGCGGGAGTTACAATGAGCAGTTCTTC
TRBV4-1	.	TRBD1	TRBJ1-2	CASSQDHRTGLGYTF	TGCGCCAGCAGCCAAGACCATAGGACAGGGCTAGGCTACACCTTC
TRBV6-5	.	TRBD2	TRBJ2-3	CASSLGGGGDTQYF	TGTGCCAGCAGCCTTGGGGGGGGAGGCGATACGCAGTATTTT
TRBV6-2/TRBV6-3	once	.	TRBJ1-2	CASSRKDIYGYTF	TGTGCCAGCAGCCGAAAGGACATTTATGGCTACACCTTC
TRBV7-2	.	.	TRBJ2-2	CASSLVSTTGELFF	TGTGCCAGCAGCTTAGTCTCTACCACCGGGGAGCTGTTTTTT
TRBV5-1	.	.	TRBJ2-2	CASSLGTQGAGELFF	TGCGCTAGCAGCTTGGGCACACAGGGAGCCGGGGAGCTGTTTTTT
TRBV7-8	.	TRBD1	TRBJ1-1	CASSLTGGMNTEAFF	TGTGCCAGCAGCTTGACAGGGGGGATGAACACTGAAGCTTTCTTT
TRBV27	.	TRBD2	TRBJ2-7	CASRRGLAGEYEQYF	TGTGCCAGCAGAAGAGGACTAGCGGGAGAGTACGAGCAGTACTTC
TRBV5-4	once	TRBD2	TRBJ2-2	CASSLGGLAGANRELFF	TGTGCCAGCAGCTTGGGGGGCCTAGCGGGAGCAAACCGGGAGCTGTTTTTT
TRBV7-2	.	.	TRBJ2-3	CASSKEGIGGTDTQYF	TGTGCCAGCAGCAAAGAAGGAATAGGGGGCACAGATACGCAGTATTTT
TRBV6-2/TRBV6-3	.	.	TRBJ1-4	CASSYSSRVTGKLFF	TGTGCCAGCAGTTATTCTTCGCGGGTAACTGGGAAACTGTTTTTT
TRBV3-1/TRBV3-2	.	TRBD2	TRBJ2-3	CASSQAKEGLAGVWADTQYF	TGTGCCAGCAGCCAGGCGAAAGAGGGACTAGCGGGAGTCTGGGCAGATACGCAGTATTTT
TRBV18	few	.	TRBJ2-2	CASSPYTNTGELFF	TGTGCCAGCTCACCATACACGAACACCGGGGAGCTGTTTTTT
TRBV28	.	.	TRBJ1-4	CASSLGRAHAKLFF	TGTGCCAGCAGTTTGGGCAGGGCCCATGCAAAACTGTTTTTT
TRBV25-1	medium-sized	TRBD1	TRBJ1-1	CASSGTGTFF	TGTGCCAGCAGTGGGACAGGGACTTTCTTT
TRBV6-1	.	.	TRBJ1-6	CASSELAYSPLHF	TGTGCCAGCAGTGAACTCGCGTATTCACCCCTCCACTTT
TRBV4-3	.	TRBD1	TRBJ2-1	CASSQRGDRVLF	TGCGCCAGCAGCCAACGGGGGGACAGGGTTCTCTTC
TRBV27	few	TRBD1	TRBJ2-7	CASRAGTGEVEQYF	TGTGCCAGCAGAGCCGGGACAGGGGAGGTCGAGCAGTACTTC
TRBV6-5	.	.	TRBJ1-3	CASSRTGEGNTIYF	TGTGCCAGCAGTCGGACGGGAGAAGGAAACACCATATATTTT
TRBV7-2	.	.	TRBJ2-3	CASSLALVTDTQYF	TGTGCCAGCAGCTTAGCACTAGTCACAGATACGCAGTATTTT
TRBV4-2	.	TRBD1	TRBJ1-1	CASSHGQGWNTEAFF	TGTGCCAGCAGCCACGGACAGGGATGGAACACTGAAGCTTTCTTT
TRBV6-2/TRBV6-3	.	.	TRBJ2-1	CASNPAGTSSYNEQFF	TGTGCCAGCAACCCGGCGGGGACCTCCTCCTACAATGAGCAGTTCTTC
TRBV24-1	.	TRBD2	TRBJ2-5	CATSTTASGSFETQYF	TGTGCCACCAGTACTACCGCTAGCGGGAGTTTTGAGACCCAGTACTTC
TRBV28	.	.	TRBJ1-2	CASSSRRVAGGYTF	TGTGCCAGCAGTTCGCGAAGGGTGGCGGGTGGCTACACCTTC
TRBV7-6	.	TRBD1	TRBJ1-1	CASSRGTGMNTEAFF	TGTGCCAGCAGCCGAGGGACAGGAATGAACACTGAAGCTTTCTTT
TRBV19	.	TRBD1	TRBJ1-4	CASTDREYGEKLFF	TGTGCCAGTACCGACAGGGAATATGGTGAAAAACTGTTTTTT
TRBV5-6	.	.	TRBJ2-7	CASSLTGIYEQYF	TGTGCCAGCAGCTTGACAGGGATCTACGAGCAGTACTTC
TRBV5-5	few	.	TRBJ1-5	CASSTREANQPQHF	TGTGCCAGCAGCACCCGGGAGGCCAATCAGCCCCAGCATTTT
TRBV19	once	TRBD1	TRBJ2-7	CASSIGDRVQDYEQYF	TGTGCCAGTAGTATAGGGGACAGGGTCCAAGACTACGAGCAGTACTTC
TRBV7-9	.	.	TRBJ2-1	CASSLNSGLLLFF	TGTGCCAGCAGCTTGAATAGCGGCCTCCTTCTGTTCTTC
TRBV23-1	.	TRBD2	TRBJ2-3	CASSQSRGTRLTDTQYF	TGCGCCAGCAGTCAATCGAGAGGGACTAGGTTAACAGATACGCAGTATTTT
TRBV29-1	.	.	TRBJ2-2	CSVPDYTGELFF	TGCAGCGTTCCGGACTACACCGGGGAGCTGTTTTTT
TRBV25-1	once	TRBD1	TRBJ2-1	CASSATGLENEQFF	TGTGCCAGCAGTGCGACAGGGTTAGAGAATGAGCAGTTCTTC